This TCR beta chain came from a study of T cell repertoires in cytomegalovirus infection. Study overall: It was the public TCR beta signatures that indicated both CMV infection and matching HLA type.

The CDR3 is made up of 11 amino acids. Germline V gives CDR1 LGHNT, CDR2 FRNRAP. TCRdb analysed the reads with MiXCR anew, one entry per CDR3 protein. The sample consists of more than 150,000 distinct CDR3 sequences, around 20% of them appearing once. Findings and caveats of the study: Frequencies of public TCR beta families were cumulated, and this identified carriers of CMV plus the relevant HLA. Clonotype analysis showed dominance of the ex vivo response by HLA-C-restricted CMV-specific TCR beta clonotypes.

With respect to this clonotype: Its antigen is currently unknown. Sequence at one end of the junction differs from germline and may be a read error.

The receptor was isolated from a human donor in good health (CMV status not recorded). Some clones in this sample may be carry-over from other donors' samples. V is TRBV12-5 and J is TRBJ1-2, with a weak D call TRBD1 (6 bases). The sequencing sample was made of PBMCs. The CDR3 sequence is CASGRDGGQAF. DNA of the CDR3: TGTGCTAGTGGCCGAGACGGGGGGCAGGCCTTC.